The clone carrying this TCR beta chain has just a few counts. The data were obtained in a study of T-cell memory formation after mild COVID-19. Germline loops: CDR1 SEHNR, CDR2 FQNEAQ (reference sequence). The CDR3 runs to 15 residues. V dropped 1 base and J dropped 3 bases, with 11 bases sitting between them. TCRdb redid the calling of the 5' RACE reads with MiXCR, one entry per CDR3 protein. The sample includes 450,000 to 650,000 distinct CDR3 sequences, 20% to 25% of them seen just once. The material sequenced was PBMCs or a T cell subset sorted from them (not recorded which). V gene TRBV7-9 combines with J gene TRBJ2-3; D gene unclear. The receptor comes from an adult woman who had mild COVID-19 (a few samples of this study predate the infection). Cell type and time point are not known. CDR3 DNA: TGTGCCAGCAGCTTAGTAGGTTACTCAACAGATACGCAGTATTTT. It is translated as CASSLVGYSTDTQYF.